This T cell receptor (beta chain) was observed in a study of beta chain features in type 1 diabetes. Findings and caveats of the study: TCRB CDR3s from Type 1 diabetes patients were moderately but significantly shorter in all four CD4+ subsets.

As every portion of the isolated RNA was reverse transcribed, the sequencing read expressed TCRB transcripts. Repertoires were generated with immunoSEQ multiplex PCR, while TCRdb's copy carries only in-frame clones and drops some. The sample has around 130,000 clones, about a sixth seen once. In regard to this clone: Its antigen is still unknown.

The CDR3 covers 14 residues. Germline V gene sequence: CDR1 SGHRS, CDR2 YFSETQ. V was shortened by 0 bases and J by 5 bases, with 11 bases between the two germline ends. The sequencing sample was made of central memory CD4+ T cells from blood. The chain links TRBV5-1 to TRBJ2-5; the D gene is possibly TRBD2 (5 bases). The sequence was obtained from a man under 40 with type 1 diabetes. The CDR3, as DNA: TGCGCCAGCAGCTTGGCCGGGCGAGGGGAGACCCAGTACTTC. Protein: CASSLAGRGETQYF.